The 21 T cell receptor beta chains given below trace back to one sample, sequenced in a study of T cells in Graves' hyperthyroidism and ophthalmopathy (dated by TCRdb to the late 2010s). The method behind the library was multiplex PCR. Reads for this sample came from an Illumina HiSeq 2000. The TCR beta CDR3 regions were amplified from RNA transcripts. The first round of RT-PCR for the TCR CDR3 was performed with the HTBI primer set and the Qiagen OneStep RT-PCR kit. The public reads were run again by TCRdb, first through fastp at Q25 and then through MiXCR, and only productive beta chains were kept. One record per CDR3 amino acid sequence lists the most common genes and DNA. The sample table lists about half a million distinct CDR3 sequences, about a fifth of them with a count of one. Jointly, the top ten make up less than 30% of the sample. The material sequenced was blood. The receptors derive from a man between 18 and 35 years old with Graves' hyperthyroidism.

This clonotype was counted between two and nine times. V is TRBV6-4 and J is TRBJ2-1, with D perhaps TRBD2 (5 bases). V was cut by 3 bases and J by 4 bases, with 16 bases left in between. The CDR3 extends over 16 amino acids. In germline, CDR1 is MRHNA, CDR2 SNTAGT. CDR3 residues: CASSEGSSGDYNEQFF. CDR3 DNA: TGTGCCAGCAGTGAGGGTTCCAGCGGTGATTACAATGAGCAGTTCTTC.

This clonotype was seen ten or more times. This chain joins TRBV12-3 or TRBV12-4 and TRBJ1-2; the D is unclear. The CDR3 runs 13 residues. V lost 6 bases, J lost 1 base, and 9 bases lay in between. The CDR3 DNA reads TGTGCCAGCAGCCGCAAAGATAACTATGGCTACACCTTC. It specifies CASSRKDNYGYTF.

This clonotype was detected many times. As DNA, the CDR3 is TGTGCCAGCAGGGCTCGGGAGGGAAGCACTGAAGCTTTCTTT. It specifies CASRAREGSTEAFF. V usage is TRBV12-3 or TRBV12-4 and J usage is TRBJ1-1; D remains unclear. The V end lost 6 bases, the J end lost 4 bases, and 15 bases lay between the germline ends. There are 14 residues in the CDR3.

This clonotype was seen at least ten times. The chain joins TRBV28 to TRBJ2-2, with a possible D match to TRBD1 (6 bases). V shed 5 bases and J shed 5 bases, with 15 bases lying between them. The CDR3 spans 15 residues. From germline, CDR1 is MDHEN and CDR2 SYDVKM. CDR3 sequence (DNA): TGTGCCAGCAGTCGGGCAGGGGTAGAAACCGGGGAGCTGTTTTTT. Its protein is CASSRAGVETGELFF.

This clonotype has ten or more counts. The chain combines TRBV4-1 with TRBJ2-7; 12 positions agree with TRBD2. Per the germline V gene, CDR1 is MGHRA and CDR2 is YSYEKL. With 3 bases clipped from V and 3 bases from J, the junction kept 9 bases outside the gene matches. The CDR3 has 17 amino acids. The CDR3 reads CASSQAFTSGGIYEQYF. CDR3 coding DNA: TGCGCCAGCAGCCAGGCATTTACTAGCGGGGGGATCTACGAGCAGTACTTC.

The chain is built from TRBV12-3 or TRBV12-4 and TRBJ1-1; D perhaps matches TRBD1 (6 bases). CDR3 size: 15 residues. Trimming pared 1 base from V and 3 bases from J, leaving 12 bases between. The CDR3 DNA reads as TGTGCCAGCAGTTTAGGTGACAGGACCGACACTGAAGCTTTCTTT. This encodes CASSLGDRTDTEAFF.

The chain joins TRBV6-1 to TRBJ2-5; TRBD1 matches at 9 bases. Trimming at V came to 6 bases and at J to 5 bases, leaving 10 bases not matched to a gene. The germline V gene has CDR1 MNHNS and CDR2 SASEGT. This CDR3 has 15 residues. CDR3 in DNA: TGTGCCAGCAGATCTCCGGACAGGGGAGGGGAGACCCAGTACTTC. It translates to CASRSPDRGGETQYF.

The chain uses TRBV10-1 and TRBJ2-2; D gene unclear. CDR3 size: 13 residues. V was cut by 5 bases and J by 4 bases, with 8 bases left in between. The germline V gene has CDR1 WNHNN and CDR2 SYGVQD (reference sequence). CDR3 sequence (DNA): TGCGCCAGCAGTATCAGCCTCACCGGGGAGCTGTTTTTT. It yields the protein CASSISLTGELFF.

The chain joins TRBV4-1 to TRBJ1-2, with 7 bases identical to TRBD1. The trim removed 4 bases at V and 4 bases at J, leaving 12 bases unmatched. Germline CDR1 and CDR2: MGHRA and YSYEKL. The CDR3 has 16 residues. The DNA of the CDR3 is TGCGCCAGCAGCCTACCCTCGGGACAGCCCTTCTATGGCTACACCTTC. It specifies CASSLPSGQPFYGYTF.

This clonotype was counted at least ten times. This chain joins TRBV20-1 and TRBJ2-7; 9 bases align to TRBD1. V lost 5 bases and J lost 2; bases outside the gene matches: 1. The CDR3 is 12 residues long. CDR1 and CDR2 from the germline V gene are DFQATT and SNEGSKA (reference sequence). CDR3 in amino acids: CSAGTGTYEQYF. The CDR3 region has the DNA TGCAGTGCTGGGACAGGGACCTACGAGCAGTACTTC.

This clonotype was seen a handful of times. The rearrangement joins TRBV4-1 to TRBJ1-1; D is unclear. The ends were cut back, 3 bases at V and 7 bases at J, with 15 bases in the middle. The CDR3 loop spans 14 amino acids. The germline CDR1 and CDR2 sequences are MGHRA and YSYEKL. The CDR3 DNA reads as TGCGCCAGCAGCCAGATTTTTAACGGTAATGAAGCTTTCTTT. Translation: CASSQIFNGNEAFF.

This clonotype was seen a few times. V gene TRBV20-1 combines with J gene TRBJ2-7, with 15 bases matching TRBD2. The CDR3 totals 18 residues. CDR1 and CDR2 from the germline V gene are DFQATT and SNEGSKA (reference sequence). Trimming took 0 bases from V and 4 from J; bases not matched to a gene: 10. Here the CDR3 DNA reads TGCAGTGCTAGAGAAGGGACTAGCGGGGGGTCCAAAGGGTACGAGCAGTACTTC. Amino acid sequence: CSAREGTSGGSKGYEQYF.

Points on this clonotype: Given a much more abundant clone one base away, this may be a read error. The genes are TRBV19 and TRBJ1-2; weak D call: TRBD1 (5 bases). The germline CDR1 and CDR2 sequences are LNHDA and SQIVND (reference sequence). This CDR3 comprises 14 residues. Written as DNA, the CDR3 is TGTGTCAGTAGTATGTCGACAGCTAACTATGGCTACACCTTC. As protein: CVSSMSTANYGYTF.

The CDR3 region has the DNA TGTGCCAGCAGCTTGTACGCTACAGGGAGCCAAGAGACCCAGTACTTC. This gives the protein CASSLYATGSQETQYF. The chain links TRBV7-2 to TRBJ2-5, with D possibly TRBD1 on 6 matching bases. V dropped 3 bases and J dropped 1 base, with 15 bases sitting between them. The CDR3 runs to 16 residues. Germline V gene sequence: CDR1 SGHTA, CDR2 FQGNSA.

This clonotype was seen at least ten times. This chain links TRBV6-1 with TRBJ1-5; D not resolved. V dropped 4 bases and J dropped 1 base, with 14 bases sitting between them. The germline gives CDR1 MNHNS, CDR2 SASEGT. The CDR3 contains 16 residues. The CDR3 reads CASSGGSLRSNQPQHF. CDR3 nucleotide sequence: TGTGCCAGCAGTGGAGGGTCCCTCCGGAGCAATCAGCCCCAGCATTTT.

To note about this clonotype: A much more abundant neighbour one base away suggests this may be a read error. The rearrangement joins TRBV12-3 or TRBV12-4 to TRBJ1-5; D is ambiguous. The V and J ends lost 5 bases and 4 bases respectively, with 15 bases between them. The CDR3 totals 15 residues. The CDR3 protein is CASSLYEGLNQPQHF. The CDR3 DNA is TGTGCCAGCAGTCTTTACGAGGGTTTAAATCAGCCCCAGCATTTT.

This sequence joins TRBV28 and TRBJ1-5; D call uncertain. CDR1 is MDHEN, CDR2 SYDVKM, per germline. This CDR3 spans 14 amino acids. The V end lost 5 bases, the J end lost 6 bases, and 14 bases lay between the germline ends. The CDR3 coding sequence is TGTGCCAGCAGTCCCCGACTTGGGGTTCAGCCCCAGCATTTT. This codes for CASSPRLGVQPQHF.

This clonotype was recorded many times. The rearrangement joins TRBV6-2 or TRBV6-3 to TRBJ2-2; no clear D. In germline, CDR1 is MNHEY, CDR2 SVGEGT. CDR3 length: 15 amino acids. V lost 2 bases and J 2 bases, leaving 9 bases between the germline ends. CDR3 protein: CASSYGWYNTGELFF. CDR3 DNA: TGTGCCAGCAGTTACGGGTGGTATAACACCGGGGAGCTGTTTTTT.

This clonotype was seen many times. This chain joins TRBV2 and TRBJ2-7, with a tentative D call TRBD2 (5 bases). Germline V gene data show CDR1 as SNHLY and CDR2 as FYNNEI. V lost 8 bases and J 6 bases, leaving 14 bases between the germline ends. There are 12 residues in the CDR3. CDR3 residues: CASGGPPFEQYF. The CDR3 DNA reads as TGTGCCAGCGGAGGTCCTCCGTTCGAGCAGTACTTC.

The chain joins TRBV6-1 to TRBJ1-1; D may be TRBD1 (6 bases). V gave up 11 bases and J gave up 1 base, with 17 bases separating them. This CDR3 is built from 14 residues. The germline V gene has CDR1 MNHNS and CDR2 SASEGT. CDR3 DNA: TGTGCCCACTCAACCGGGGGCACGAACACTGAAGCTTTCTTT. Amino acid sequence: CAHSTGGTNTEAFF.

The rearrangement joins TRBV29-1 to TRBJ1-2; 7 positions agree with TRBD1. The V gene's germline CDR1 is SQVTM and CDR2 ANQGSEA. V lost 7 bases to trimming and J lost 3 bases; unmatched junction nucleotides: 11. This CDR3 spans 14 amino acids. The CDR3 DNA is TGCAGCGGTCGGGATGGGACAGAGCACTATGGCTACACCTTC. This gives the protein CSGRDGTEHYGYTF.